This T cell receptor (beta chain) was sequenced during a study of blood T cell repertoires in COVID-19. Using immunoSEQ multiplex PCR, the repertoire was profiled, and TCRdb retains in-frame clones only, with some absent. Seen here are roughly 150,000 clones, roughly 84% observed once, and the top ten hold roughly 5%. CDR1 is SGDLS, CDR2 YYNGEE, per germline. The CDR3 totals 17 residues. Trimming removed 4 bases at V and 0 bases at J, with 18 bases between. Within the 2 weeks before study entry, each person in the exposed group met a COVID-19 case. This clone was recorded once. The chain employs TRBV9 and TRBJ2-3; tentatively, D is TRBD1 (5 bases). The sequence derives from a man aged 65-85 years who had been exposed to COVID-19. Sequences were obtained from PBMCs or T cells enriched from blood (not recorded which). As DNA, the CDR3 is TGTGCCAGCAGCACCGGTTATCCCCAGGGTAGCACAGATACGCAGTATTTT. Protein sequence: CASSTGYPQGSTDTQYF.